These 13 T cell receptor beta chains were sequenced from one sample in a study of cytomegalovirus exposure and HLA in healthy donors. The primer mix had 60 Vbeta and 13 Jbeta primers. Here immunoSEQ multiplex PCR was the method, and the copy in TCRdb shows in-frame clones only, minus some. In the table there are approximately 160,000 clones, 77% of which are singletons. The specimen was PBMCs. The receptors come from a male donor in good health and CMV-seropositive.

V usage is TRBV5-1 and J usage is TRBJ2-7; weak D call: TRBD2 (7 bases). The CDR3 has 15 amino acids. V lost 4 bases and J 7 bases, leaving 21 bases between the germline ends. Germline V gene data show CDR1 as SGHRS and CDR2 as YFSETQ. The CDR3 nucleotides are TGCGCCAGCAGCCCGGCCGCGGGGGCGGGTGGGGAGCAGTACTTC. Protein sequence: CASSPAAGAGGEQYF.

The rearrangement uses TRBV6-1 and TRBJ2-7; the match to TRBD2 covers 10 bases. With V trimmed by 5 bases and J by 3 bases, 7 bases remained unmatched. The CDR3 extends over 15 amino acids. In germline, CDR1 is MNHNS, CDR2 SASEGT. This chain's CDR3 is CASSPRTSGNYEQYF. The CDR3 region has the DNA TGTGCCAGCAGTCCTCGGACTAGCGGAAACTACGAGCAGTACTTC.

This clone occurred once. The V gene is TRBV29-1, the J gene TRBJ1-1; maybe TRBD1 (5 bases). This CDR3 spans 13 amino acids. Germline V gene sequence: CDR1 SQVTM, CDR2 ANQGSEA. V dropped 4 bases and J dropped 0 bases, with 9 bases sitting between them. The CDR3 loop reads CSVVRGMNTEAFF. CDR3 coding DNA: TGCAGCGTTGTAAGGGGCATGAACACTGAAGCTTTCTTT.

The chain carries TRBV9 and TRBJ1-4; 12 bases are shared with TRBD1. The junction had 5 bases not matched to a gene; V was cut back by 4 bases and J by 7 bases. Germline CDR1 reads SGDLS; CDR2 reads YYNGEE. CDR3 length: 15 amino acids. CDR3 residues: CASSTPGQGAEKLFF. As DNA, the CDR3 is TGTGCCAGCAGCACACCGGGACAGGGGGCTGAAAAACTGTTTTTT.

The V gene is TRBV7-8, the J gene TRBJ2-2; D possibly corresponds to TRBD2 (5 bases). Germline V lookup: CDR1 SGHVS, CDR2 FQNEAQ. The CDR3 has 14 amino acids. With 1 base removed from V and 6 bases from J, the gap between germline ends came to 9 bases. The CDR3 bases are TGTGCCAGCAGCTTAGGGCAGGAGGCCGGGGAGCTGTTTTTT. This codes for CASSLGQEAGELFF.

This clone was recorded once. Within the sample, other DNA sequences also encode this same CDR3. The rearrangement uses TRBV7-2 and TRBJ1-1, with TRBD1 identical over 7 bases. CDR3 size: 17 residues. Per germline, CDR1 SGHTA and CDR2 FQGNSA. With 6 bases clipped from V and 5 bases from J, the junction kept 18 bases outside the gene matches. The CDR3 sequence is CASRPRTGGARGTEAFF. CDR3 sequence (DNA): TGTGCCAGCAGACCCAGGACAGGTGGAGCGAGAGGGACTGAAGCTTTCTTT.

The chain links TRBV6-5 to TRBJ2-1; D perhaps matches TRBD2 (5 bases). The CDR3 totals 14 residues. Germline CDR1 and CDR2: MNHEY and SVGAGI. Trimming took 4 bases from V and 9 from J, leaving 16 bases between them. The CDR3 here is CASSSRPGWFEQFF. CDR3 DNA: TGTGCCAGCAGTTCTCGCCCGGGGTGGTTTGAGCAGTTCTTC.

V usage is TRBV7-8 and J usage is TRBJ2-7; possible D gene TRBD2, 6 bases. The CDR3 covers 13 residues. Germline V lookup: CDR1 SGHVS, CDR2 FQNEAQ. V dropped 2 bases and J dropped 4 bases, with 9 bases sitting between them. The DNA of the CDR3 is TGTGCCAGCAGCTTAAGGGGAGGATACGAGCAGTACTTC. Its translation: CASSLRGGYEQYF.

On this clone: Other DNA sequences within the sample encode an identical CDR3. This chain uses TRBV5-1 with TRBJ2-2; TRBD2 is a possible D gene (5 bases). Germline V gene sequence: CDR1 SGHRS, CDR2 YFSETQ. V lost 5 bases to trimming and J lost 6 bases, with 14 bases between them. The CDR3 spans 14 residues. The CDR3 nucleotides read TGCGCCAGCAGTTTAGATACGGGGTCCGGGGAGCTGTTTTTT. This encodes CASSLDTGSGELFF.

This chain uses TRBV5-4 with TRBJ2-1, with D perhaps TRBD2 (6 bases). Germline V lookup: CDR1 SGHNT, CDR2 YYREEE (reference sequence). The CDR3 is 15 amino acids. V shed 4 bases and J shed 5 bases, with 16 bases lying between them. The chain's CDR3 is CASSGYPAGNNEQFF. The CDR3 nucleotides are TGTGCCAGCAGCGGGTACCCGGCGGGGAACAATGAGCAGTTCTTC.

V usage is TRBV6-5 and J usage is TRBJ2-7, with 11 positions matching TRBD2. The germline V gene has CDR1 MNHEY and CDR2 SVGAGI. This CDR3 contains 15 residues. The trim removed 0 bases at V and 8 bases at J, leaving 6 bases unmatched. The CDR3 loop reads CASSYSGTSGIKQYF. CDR3 sequence (DNA): TGTGCCAGCAGTTACTCCGGGACTAGCGGAATCAAGCAGTACTTC.

The chain carries TRBV5-1 and TRBJ2-5, with D perhaps TRBD2 (7 bases). The J call may be faulty, since TRBJ2-7 better matches the DNA end. This CDR3 comprises 15 residues. Looked up from germline, CDR1 is SGHRS and CDR2 is YFSETQ. The CDR3 region is CASSQARGAGYEQYF. CDR3 nucleotide sequence: TGCGCCAGCAGCCAGGCCCGGGGGGCCGGCTACGAGCAGTACTTC.

The V call is TRBV5-1, the J call TRBJ1-2; tentatively, D is TRBD1 (6 bases). Per germline, CDR1 SGHRS and CDR2 YFSETQ. The CDR3 totals 12 residues. Trimming took 3 bases from V and 7 from J, leaving 10 bases between them. CDR3 in DNA: TGCGCCAGCAGCTCCCAGGGGTTTGGCTACACCTTC. Encoded protein: CASSSQGFGYTF.